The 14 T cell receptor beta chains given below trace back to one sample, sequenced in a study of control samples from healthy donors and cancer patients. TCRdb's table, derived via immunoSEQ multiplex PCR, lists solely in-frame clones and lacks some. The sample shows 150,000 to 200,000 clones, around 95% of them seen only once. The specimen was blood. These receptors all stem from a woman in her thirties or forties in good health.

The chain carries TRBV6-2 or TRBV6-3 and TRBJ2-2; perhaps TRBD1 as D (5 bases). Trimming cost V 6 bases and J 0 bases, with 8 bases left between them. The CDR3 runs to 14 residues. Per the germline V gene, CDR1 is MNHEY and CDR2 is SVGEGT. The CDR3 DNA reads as TGTGCCAGCAGCGGACACCCGAACACCGGGGAGCTGTTTTTT. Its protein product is CASSGHPNTGELFF.

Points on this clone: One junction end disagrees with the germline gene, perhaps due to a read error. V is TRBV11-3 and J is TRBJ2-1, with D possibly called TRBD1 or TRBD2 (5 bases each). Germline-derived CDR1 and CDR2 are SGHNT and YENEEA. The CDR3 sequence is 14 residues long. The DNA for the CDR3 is TGTGCCAGCAGCCTAGATGGGACGGGGCATGAGCAGTTCTTC. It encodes CASSLDGTGHEQFF.

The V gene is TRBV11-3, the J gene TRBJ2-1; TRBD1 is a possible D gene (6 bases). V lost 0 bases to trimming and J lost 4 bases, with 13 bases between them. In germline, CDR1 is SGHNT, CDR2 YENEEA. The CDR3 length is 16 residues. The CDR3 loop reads CASSLDRPRGYNEQFF. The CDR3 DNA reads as TGTGCCAGCAGCTTAGATCGTCCAAGGGGGTACAATGAGCAGTTCTTC.

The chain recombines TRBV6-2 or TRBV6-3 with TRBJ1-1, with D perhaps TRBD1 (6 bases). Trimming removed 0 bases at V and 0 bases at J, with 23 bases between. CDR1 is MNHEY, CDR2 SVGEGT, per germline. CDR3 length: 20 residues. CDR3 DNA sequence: TGTGCCAGCAGTTACTCGAGGGATGATGCCGGGGGCGGGATGAACACTGAAGCTTTCTTT. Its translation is CASSYSRDDAGGGMNTEAFF.

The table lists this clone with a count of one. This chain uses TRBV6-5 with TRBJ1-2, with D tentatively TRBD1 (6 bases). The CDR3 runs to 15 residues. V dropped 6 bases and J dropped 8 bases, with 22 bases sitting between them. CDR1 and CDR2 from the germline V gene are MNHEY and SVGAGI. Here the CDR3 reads CASSPTGPLVGGYTF. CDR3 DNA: TGTGCCAGCAGCCCCACAGGGCCGCTCGTTGGCGGCTACACCTTC.

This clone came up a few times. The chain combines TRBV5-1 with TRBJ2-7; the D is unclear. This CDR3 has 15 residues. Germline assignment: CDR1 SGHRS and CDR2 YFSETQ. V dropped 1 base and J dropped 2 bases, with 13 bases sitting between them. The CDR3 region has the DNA TGCGCCAGCAGCTTGCTTAGTGAGCTACCCTACGAGCAGTACTTC. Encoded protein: CASSLLSELPYEQYF.

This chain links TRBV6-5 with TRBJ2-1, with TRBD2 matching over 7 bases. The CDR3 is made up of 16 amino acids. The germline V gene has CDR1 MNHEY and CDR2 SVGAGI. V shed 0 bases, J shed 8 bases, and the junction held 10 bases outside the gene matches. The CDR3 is CASSYSTGGSSDEQFF. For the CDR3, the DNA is TGTGCCAGCAGTTACTCGACGGGCGGGAGTTCGGATGAGCAGTTCTTC.

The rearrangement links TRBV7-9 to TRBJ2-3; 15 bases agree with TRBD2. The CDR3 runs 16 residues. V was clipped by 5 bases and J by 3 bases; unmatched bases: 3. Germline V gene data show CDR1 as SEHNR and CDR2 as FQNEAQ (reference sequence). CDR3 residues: CASSTGTSGRTDTQYF. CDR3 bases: TGTGCCAGCAGCACGGGGACTAGCGGGAGGACAGATACGCAGTATTTT.

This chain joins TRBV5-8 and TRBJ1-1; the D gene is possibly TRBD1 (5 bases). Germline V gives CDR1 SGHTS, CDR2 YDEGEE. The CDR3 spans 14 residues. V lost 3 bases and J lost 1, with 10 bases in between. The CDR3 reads CASSYGDRNTEAFF. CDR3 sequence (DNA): TGTGCCAGCAGCTACGGCGACAGGAACACTGAAGCTTTCTTT.

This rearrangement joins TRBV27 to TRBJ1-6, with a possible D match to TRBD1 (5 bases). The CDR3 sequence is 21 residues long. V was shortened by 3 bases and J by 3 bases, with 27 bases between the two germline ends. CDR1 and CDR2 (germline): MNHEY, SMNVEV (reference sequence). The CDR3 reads CASSFFPPGTQDPFYNSPLHF. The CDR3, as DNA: TGTGCCAGCAGTTTTTTTCCCCCCGGGACCCAGGACCCTTTCTATAATTCACCCCTCCACTTT.

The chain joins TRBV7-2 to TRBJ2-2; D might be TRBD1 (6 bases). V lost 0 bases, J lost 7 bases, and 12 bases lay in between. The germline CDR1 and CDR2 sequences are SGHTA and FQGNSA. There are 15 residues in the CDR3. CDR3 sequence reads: CASSLAPRGYGELFF. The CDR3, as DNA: TGTGCCAGCAGCTTAGCGCCGAGGGGGTACGGGGAGCTGTTTTTT.

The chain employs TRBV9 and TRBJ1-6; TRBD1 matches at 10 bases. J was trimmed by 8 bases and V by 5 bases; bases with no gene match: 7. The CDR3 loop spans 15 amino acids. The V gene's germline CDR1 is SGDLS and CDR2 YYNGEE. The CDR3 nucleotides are TGTGCCAGCAGTCTTGAGGGACAGGGGTATTCACCCCTCCACTTT. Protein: CASSLEGQGYSPLHF.

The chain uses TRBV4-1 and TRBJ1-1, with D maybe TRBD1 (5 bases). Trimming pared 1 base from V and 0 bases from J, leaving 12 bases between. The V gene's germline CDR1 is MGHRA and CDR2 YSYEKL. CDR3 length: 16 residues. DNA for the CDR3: TGCGCCAGCAGCCAAGCTGAAACGACAGTGAACACTGAAGCTTTCTTT. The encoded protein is CASSQAETTVNTEAFF.

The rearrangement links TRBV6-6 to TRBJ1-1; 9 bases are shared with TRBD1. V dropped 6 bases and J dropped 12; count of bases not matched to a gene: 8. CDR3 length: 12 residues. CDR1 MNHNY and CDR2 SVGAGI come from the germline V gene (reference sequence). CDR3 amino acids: CASRDRGAMTFF. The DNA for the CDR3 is TGTGCCAGCAGAGACAGGGGGGCGATGACTTTCTTT.